These 32 T cell receptor beta chains came from one sample sequenced in a study of blood T cell repertoires in COVID-19. Measured with immunoSEQ multiplex PCR; TCRdb has only the in-frame clones, and not every one. The table shows approximately 230,000 clones, with 75% to 95% occurring only once. Sequencing was carried out using PBMCs or T cells enriched from blood (not recorded which). These receptors were obtained from a woman younger than 30 who had recovered from COVID-19.

The chain has TRBV10-3 and TRBJ2-2; perhaps TRBD2 as D (5 bases). Germline CDR1 reads ENHRY; CDR2 reads SYGVKD. Between the trimmed V and J ends, which lost 4 bases and 3 bases, there was a span of 12 bases. This CDR3 region has 15 residues. CDR3 in amino acids: CAISVTGGDTGELFF. The CDR3 DNA follows: TGTGCCATCAGTGTAACTGGAGGAGACACCGGGGAGCTGTTTTTT.

The chain employs TRBV10-2 and TRBJ2-3, with D hard to call. Germline V lookup: CDR1 WSHSY, CDR2 SAAADI. The CDR3 sequence is 15 residues long. Trimming left V 0 bases short and J 6 bases short, with 13 bases between. The CDR3 nucleotides are TGCGCCAGCAGTGAGTCGACCGTAACTACGGATACGCAGTATTTT. Protein: CASSESTVTTDTQYF.

This sequence joins TRBV5-4 and TRBJ2-7; 7 nucleotides match TRBD1. CDR1 and CDR2 from the germline V gene are SGHNT and YYREEE (reference sequence). With V trimmed by 3 bases and J by 4 bases, 10 bases remained unmatched. CDR3 length equals 15 residues. CDR3 nucleotides: TGTGCCAGCAGCTCGACAGGGATAGGAGAGTACGAGCAGTACTTC. Its protein is CASSSTGIGEYEQYF.

This chain joins TRBV7-8 and TRBJ1-2, with TRBD1 identical over 7 bases. The CDR3 is made up of 14 amino acids. V lost 1 base to trimming and J lost 2 bases; unmatched junction nucleotides: 1. Per germline, CDR1 SGHVS and CDR2 FQNEAQ. CDR3 region: CASSLEGQNYGYTF. Written as DNA, the CDR3 is TGTGCCAGCAGCTTAGAGGGACAGAACTATGGCTACACCTTC. The full variable domain, rest sourced from reference TRBV7-8 and TRBJ1-2, is GAGVSQSPRYKVAKRGQDVALRCDPISGHVSLFWYQQALGQGPEFLTYFQNEAQLDKSGLPSDRFFAERPEGSVSTLKIQRTQQEDSAVYLCASSLEGQNYGYTFGSGTRLTVV.

In this sample, this clone turned up a few times. The chain employs TRBV6-5 and TRBJ1-6, with 9 nucleotides matching TRBD1. This CDR3 has 15 amino acids. V trimming: 6 bases; J trimming: 9 bases; junction bases outside the gene matches: 9. In germline, CDR1 is MNHEY, CDR2 SVGAGI. The CDR3 DNA is TGTGCCAGCAGCACATACCGGACAGGGGTTTCACCCCTCCACTTT. Translating gives CASSTYRTGVSPLHF.

CDR3 nucleotides: TGTGCCAGCAGTGATTACAGGGGAGGTGAGACCCAGTACTTC. It translates to CASSDYRGGETQYF. The chain employs TRBV2 and TRBJ2-5; D is perhaps TRBD1 (7 bases). Between the trimmed V and J ends, which lost 3 bases and 5 bases, there was a span of 13 bases. Germline values: CDR1 SNHLY, CDR2 FYNNEI. CDR3 size: 14 residues. The full variable domain, with the rest looked up from reference TRBV2 and TRBJ2-5, is EPEVTQTPSHQVTQMGQEVILRCVPISNHLYFYWYRQILGQKVEFLVSFYNNEISEKSEIFDDQFSVERPDGSNFTLKIRSTKLEDSAMYFCASSDYRGGETQYFGPGTRLLVL.

The chain is built from TRBV19 and TRBJ1-2, with 8 bases identical to TRBD1. Germline V CDR1 and CDR2: LNHDA, SQIVND (reference sequence). CDR3 length: 14 residues. Trimming cost V 5 bases and J 8 bases; bases outside gene matches: 10. CDR3 residues: CASSATGGQAGYTF. Written as DNA, the CDR3 is TGTGCCAGTAGTGCAACAGGGGGTCAAGCGGGCTACACCTTC.

The DNA of the CDR3 is TGTGCCACCAGTGATTCCCGGACAGGGCGGGGCACAGATACGCAGTATTTT. Residues: CATSDSRTGRGTDTQYF. The chain is built from TRBV24-1 and TRBJ2-3; 8 bases map to TRBD1. V shed 2 bases and J 1 base; nucleotides not matched to a gene: 7. Germline V lookup: CDR1 KGHDR, CDR2 SFDVKD. The length of the CDR3 is 17 residues.

The chain joins TRBV2 to TRBJ1-1; D uncertain. The CDR3 has 11 amino acids. Per germline, CDR1 SNHLY and CDR2 FYNNEI. V lost 4 bases to trimming and J lost 7 bases, with 7 bases between them. CDR3 DNA: TGTGCCAGCAGTGGTTACAGTGAAGCTTTCTTT. This translates into CASSGYSEAFF. Full variable domain (remainder filled in from reference TRBV2 and TRBJ1-1): EPEVTQTPSHQVTQMGQEVILRCVPISNHLYFYWYRQILGQKVEFLVSFYNNEISEKSEIFDDQFSVERPDGSNFTLKIRSTKLEDSAMYFCASSGYSEAFFGQGTRLTVV.

The genes are TRBV7-2 and TRBJ2-1; possible D gene TRBD2, 5 bases. Germline assignment: CDR1 SGHTA and CDR2 FQGNSA. The CDR3 length is 14 residues. V was trimmed by 5 bases and J by 1 base, leaving 9 bases between them. The CDR3 DNA is TGTGCCAGCAGCGTGGACTCTTCCTACAATGAGCAGTTCTTC. It is translated as CASSVDSSYNEQFF.

The chain employs TRBV7-6 and TRBJ2-1, with D tentatively TRBD2 (7 bases). Germline V gene data show CDR1 as SGHVS and CDR2 as FNYEAQ. The V end lost 4 bases, the J end lost 4 bases, and 17 bases lay between the germline ends. The CDR3 is 16 amino acids. The CDR3 protein is CASSSQRGRDYNEQFF. CDR3 sequence (DNA): TGTGCCAGCAGCTCGCAGAGGGGGAGGGATTACAATGAGCAGTTCTTC.

The rearrangement links TRBV6-5 to TRBJ1-5; weak D call: TRBD1 (5 bases). Trimming stripped 7 bases from V and 7 bases from J, with 14 bases between. The CDR3 extends over 13 amino acids. Germline V gene sequence: CDR1 MNHEY, CDR2 SVGAGI. The CDR3 region is CASKITGDQPQHF. The CDR3 coding sequence is TGTGCCAGCAAGATCACAGGAGACCAGCCCCAGCATTTT.

V is TRBV6-5 and J is TRBJ1-2; 8 bases match TRBD1. Germline V gives CDR1 MNHEY, CDR2 SVGAGI. J gave up 4 bases and V 4 bases, and 8 bases lay outside the gene matches. CDR3 length equals 15 residues. The CDR3 protein is CASSSHLGTGYGYTF. CDR3 sequence (DNA): TGTGCCAGCAGTTCCCACCTCGGGACAGGCTATGGCTACACCTTC.

This chain joins TRBV18 and TRBJ1-2; 7 nucleotides align to TRBD1. CDR3 size: 14 residues. Per the germline V gene, CDR1 is KGHSH and CDR2 is LQKENI. V was clipped by 4 bases and J by 4 bases; unmatched bases: 6. CDR3 DNA: TGTGCCAGCTCACGGGGACAGCTTCTCTATGGCTACACCTTC. Its protein is CASSRGQLLYGYTF. Looking up the rest from reference TRBV18 and TRBJ1-2 gives the full variable domain: NAGVMQNPRHLVRRRGQEARLRCSPMKGHSHVYWYRQLPEEGLKFMVYLQKENIIDESGMPKERFSAEFPKEGPSILRIQQVVRGDSAAYFCASSRGQLLYGYTFGSGTRLTVV.

J is TRBJ1-4 and V is TRBV20-1; 7 positions agree with TRBD1. Germline V gene lookup returns CDR1 DFQATT and CDR2 SNEGSKA (reference sequence). This CDR3 has 16 residues. Trimming at V came to 3 bases and at J to 3 bases, leaving 10 bases not matched to a gene. CDR3 sequence: CSASSDRVMANEKLFF. The CDR3 coding sequence is TGCAGTGCTAGTTCAGACAGGGTCATGGCTAATGAAAAACTGTTTTTT.

The chain joins TRBV27 to TRBJ1-5, with D perhaps matching TRBD1 (6 bases). This CDR3 is 16 amino acids long. Trimming removed 1 base at V and 6 bases at J, with 16 bases between. Germline V gives CDR1 MNHEY, CDR2 SMNVEV (reference sequence). CDR3 residues: CASSLLARGWGQPQHF. The CDR3 coding sequence is TGTGCCAGCAGTTTATTAGCCAGGGGCTGGGGTCAGCCCCAGCATTTT.

The J gene is TRBJ1-5, the V gene TRBV9, with D uncertain. CDR3 length: 14 residues. V lost 3 bases and J lost 2, with 9 bases in between. The germline gives CDR1 SGDLS, CDR2 YYNGEE. In DNA form, the CDR3 reads TGTGCCAGCAGCGCCAATCAGGGCAATCAGCCCCAGCATTTT. Translation: CASSANQGNQPQHF.

The chain links TRBV19 to TRBJ1-6, with D uncertain. The germline V gene has CDR1 LNHDA and CDR2 SQIVND (reference sequence). V lost 4 bases and J 7 bases, leaving 14 bases between the germline ends. The CDR3 has 15 amino acids. DNA for the CDR3: TGTGCCAGTAGTACTTGGGAGTTGGAGAATTCACCCCTCCACTTT. This codes for CASSTWELENSPLHF.

The chain links TRBV3-1 (or the pseudogene TRBV3-2) to TRBJ1-2; D is unresolved. CDR3 length equals 17 residues. V lost 1 base and J 0 bases, leaving 15 bases between the germline ends. In germline, CDR1 is LGHDT, CDR2 YNNKEL (reference sequence). The CDR3 is CASSQVSWGAANYGYTF. In nucleotides, the CDR3 is TGTGCCAGCAGCCAAGTATCTTGGGGAGCGGCTAACTATGGCTACACCTTC.

The genes are TRBV24-1 and TRBJ2-3, with D possibly being TRBD1 (5 bases). Germline V gene lookup returns CDR1 KGHDR and CDR2 SFDVKD. This CDR3 has 16 amino acids. V lost 1 base to trimming and J lost 1 base, with 11 bases between them. The CDR3 spells CATSDFLPGRTDTQYF. DNA for the CDR3: TGTGCCACCAGTGATTTTCTTCCAGGGCGCACAGATACGCAGTATTTT.

V and J are TRBV6-6 and TRBJ1-1, with TRBD1 identical over 7 bases. J was trimmed by 0 bases and V by 0 bases; bases with no gene match: 4. The CDR3 has 16 residues. CDR1 is MNHNY and CDR2 is SVGAGI in the germline V gene (reference sequence). This chain's CDR3 is CASSYSTGRLNTEAFF. The CDR3 DNA is TGTGCCAGCAGTTACTCGACAGGGCGGCTGAACACTGAAGCTTTCTTT.

V is TRBV27 and J is TRBJ1-6; 7 bases map to TRBD1. The CDR3 runs to 14 residues. V lost 6 bases and J lost 5; bases outside the gene matches: 4. Germline values: CDR1 MNHEY, CDR2 SMNVEV (reference sequence). The CDR3 region is CASRGTEHNSPLHF. CDR3 coding DNA: TGTGCCAGCAGGGGGACAGAGCATAATTCACCCCTCCACTTT.

The chain uses TRBV18 and TRBJ1-1; 7 bases agree with TRBD1. CDR3 length: 14 residues. The germline CDR1 and CDR2 sequences are KGHSH and LQKENI. With 1 base clipped from V and 3 bases from J, the junction kept 2 bases outside the gene matches. CDR3 in amino acids: CASSPRDSDTEAFF. CDR3 DNA sequence: TGTGCCAGCTCACCACGGGACAGTGACACTGAAGCTTTCTTT.

The V and J genes are TRBV7-9 and TRBJ2-2, with D possibly being TRBD1 (5 bases). The CDR3 is 13 amino acids. V shed 6 bases and J shed 4 bases, with 9 bases lying between them. Germline values: CDR1 SEHNR, CDR2 FQNEAQ (reference sequence). The CDR3 loop is CASSLDSTGELFF. The CDR3, as DNA: TGTGCCAGCAGTCTTGACAGCACCGGGGAGCTGTTTTTT.

This chain links TRBV15 with TRBJ2-3, with 12 bases matching TRBD1. The CDR3 sequence is 16 residues long. V dropped 5 bases and J dropped 3; count of bases not matched to a gene: 6. Germline assignment: CDR1 LNHNV and CDR2 YYDKDF (reference sequence). This CDR3 is CATSAGDRGQTDTQYF. The CDR3 DNA follows: TGTGCCACCAGCGCCGGGGACAGGGGGCAAACAGATACGCAGTATTTT.

This chain joins TRBV3-1 (or the pseudogene TRBV3-2) and TRBJ2-7; tentative D call: TRBD2 (5 bases). Germline assignment: CDR1 LGHDT and CDR2 YNNKEL (reference sequence). CDR3 length equals 11 residues. The V and J ends lost 4 bases and 7 bases respectively, with 8 bases between them. The CDR3 DNA reads TGTGCCAGCAGCCTCCGGGGTGAGCAGTACTTC. This translates into CASSLRGEQYF.

This clone was seen once. V gene TRBV3-1 (or the pseudogene TRBV3-2) combines with J gene TRBJ1-2; D uncertain. The CDR3 sequence is 13 residues long. Deletions cut 1 base from V and 3 bases from J, with 6 bases between. Germline assignment: CDR1 LGHDT and CDR2 YNNKEL (reference sequence). The CDR3 spells CASSQGTDYGYTF. CDR3 in DNA: TGTGCCAGCAGCCAAGGCACGGACTATGGCTACACCTTC.

The chain joins TRBV6-5 to TRBJ1-1, with 10 bases that match TRBD1. Germline V gives CDR1 MNHEY, CDR2 SVGAGI. The CDR3 is 16 amino acids. V lost 5 bases and J lost 7; bases outside the gene matches: 13. The CDR3 bases are TGTGCCAGCAGTCACTACCGGGACAGGGGCCAGGATGAAGCTTTCTTT. It codes for CASSHYRDRGQDEAFF.

V is TRBV6-1 and J is TRBJ1-2; D possibly corresponds to TRBD1 (5 bases). Germline CDR1 reads MNHNS; CDR2 reads SASEGT. CDR3 length: 15 amino acids. Trimming left V 3 bases short and J 6 bases short, with 17 bases between. The CDR3: CASSDNTGPPDGYTF. The CDR3 nucleotides are TGTGCCAGCAGTGATAATACAGGACCCCCTGATGGCTACACCTTC.

DNA for the CDR3: TGTGCCAGCAGTTTCGGGGGGCCGGGGGGCTACGAGCAGTACTTC. Amino acid sequence: CASSFGGPGGYEQYF. V usage is TRBV28 and J usage is TRBJ2-7; a possible D gene is TRBD2 (7 bases). There are 15 residues in the CDR3. V was trimmed by 3 bases and J by 3 bases, leaving 15 bases between them. CDR1 MDHEN and CDR2 SYDVKM come from the germline V gene.

A few counts support this clone. The chain joins TRBV7-8 to TRBJ1-1, with TRBD1 matching 10 bases. The germline gives CDR1 SGHVS, CDR2 FQNEAQ. This CDR3 has 17 residues. Trimming at V came to 1 base and at J to 5 bases, leaving 10 bases not matched to a gene. The CDR3 DNA is TGTGCCAGCAGCTTAGTCAGGGACAGGGGCCCGGGGACTGAAGCTTTCTTT. It specifies CASSLVRDRGPGTEAFF. The whole variable domain, filled in from reference TRBV7-8 and TRBJ1-1, reads GAGVSQSPRYKVAKRGQDVALRCDPISGHVSLFWYQQALGQGPEFLTYFQNEAQLDKSGLPSDRFFAERPEGSVSTLKIQRTQQEDSAVYLCASSLVRDRGPGTEAFFGQGTRLTVV.

CDR3 sequence (DNA): TGTGCCAGCAGCTTTATGACAGGGGGCCAAGAGACCCAGTACTTC. It translates to CASSFMTGGQETQYF. The chain links TRBV5-6 to TRBJ2-5; 9 nucleotides agree with TRBD1. The junction had 3 bases not matched to a gene; V was cut back by 2 bases and J by 1 base. Germline loops: CDR1 SGHDT, CDR2 YYEEEE. This CDR3 contains 15 residues.